The rows below give T cell receptor beta chains drawn from one sample of a study of early T cells in non-severe SARS-CoV-2 infection. TCRdb independently ran MiXCR on the 5' RACE reads; one entry per CDR3 protein. The sample gives just under 65,000 distinct CDR3 sequences, roughly 8.2% of which show up once; over 10% is in the top ten. The sequences come from whole blood, collected at baseline. These receptor sequences come from an adult who was a healthcare worker with PCR-confirmed SARS-CoV-2 infection or an uninfected control (not recorded which). CDR3s include the opening cysteine and the closing phenylalanine or tryptophan. The D gene is left open where the match is weak. Size is stated for part of the rows, as once, few or many counts, or as a class when the clone is expanded.

v_call	j_call	clone_size	d_call	cdr3_nt	cdr3_aa
TRBV5-8	TRBJ2-1	few	NA	TGTGCCAGCAGCTTTACGGGGGTCAGGGATGAGCAGTTCTTC	CASSFTGVRDEQFF
TRBV20-1	TRBJ1-5	many	NA	TGCAGTGCTTCCGACGGTAGCAATCAGCCCCAGCATTTT	CSASDGSNQPQHF
TRBV20-1	TRBJ1-1	NA	NA	TGCAGTGCTGGGAACGGCCCCGTTGAAGCTTTCTTT	CSAGNGPVEAFF
TRBV19	TRBJ1-2	few	NA	TGTGCCAGTAGCTTTTCAGGAACTAACTATGGCTACACCTTC	CASSFSGTNYGYTF
TRBV7-2	TRBJ2-1	many	NA	TGTGCCAGCAGCTCGCTTGGGCCCGTCCATGAGCAGTTCTTC	CASSSLGPVHEQFF
TRBV20-1	TRBJ2-7	few	TRBD2	TGCAGTGCCCGAGGGCTAGCGGGATACTACGAGCAGTACTTC	CSARGLAGYYEQYF
TRBV7-2	TRBJ2-1	few	TRBD2	TGTGCCAGCAGTAGAGCGTCTAGCGGCTACAATGAGCAGTTCTTC	CASSRASSGYNEQFF
TRBV20-1	TRBJ2-7	few	TRBD2	TGCAGTGCTAGTTCTAGCGGGAGCGCGTCCTACGAGCAGTACTTC	CSASSSGSASYEQYF
TRBV5-1	TRBJ2-5	many	NA	TGCGCCAGCAGCTTGGGCGCCACCTTAACCCAGTACTTC	CASSLGATLTQYF
TRBV4-1	TRBJ1-3	NA	NA	TGCGCCAGCAGCCCAAGAGCGGGAAACACCATATATTTT	CASSPRAGNTIYF
TRBV6-5	TRBJ2-5	many	NA	TGTGCCAGCAGGGTCGGAGAGACCCAGTACTTC	CASRVGETQYF
TRBV29-1	TRBJ2-3	many	NA	TGCAGCGTTGTGGGGGAAAACCAGGCCGATACGCAGTATTTT	CSVVGENQADTQYF
TRBV6-5	TRBJ2-1	many	NA	TGTGCCAGCTCCTCGCGGATCAATGAGCAGTTCTTC	CASSSRINEQFF
TRBV2	TRBJ1-4	NA	TRBD1	TGTGCCAGCAGTGAAAGGGAGGGGGCGCGTCGCGAAAAACTGTTTTTT	CASSEREGARREKLFF
TRBV29-1	TRBJ1-2	many	TRBD1	TGCAGCGTTTCCCCCAGGGGGACAGGGTATGGCTACACCTTC	CSVSPRGTGYGYTF
TRBV20-1	TRBJ1-1	many	NA	TGCAGTGCTAGTCACCTGTACACTGAAGCTTTCTTT	CSASHLYTEAFF
TRBV7-2	TRBJ1-1	NA	NA	TGTGCCAGCAGCCCGTCGAGCCGCATGAACACTGAAGCTTTCTTT	CASSPSSRMNTEAFF
TRBV2	TRBJ2-1	NA	NA	TGTGCCAGCAGCCTCCCCCTCAATGAGCAGTTCTTC	CASSLPLNEQFF
TRBV4-3	TRBJ1-6	NA	NA	TGCGCCAGCAGCCGATTGAGCTCCTATAATTCACCCCTCCACTTT	CASSRLSSYNSPLHF
TRBV7-2	TRBJ1-1	many	TRBD1	TGTGCCAGCAGCTTAGAGTTCGGGACAGGGAACACTGAAGCTTTCTTT	CASSLEFGTGNTEAFF
TRBV6-4	TRBJ1-2	few	TRBD1	TGTGCCAGCAGCGTATCCACAGGGGGCGCGTATGGCTACACCTTC	CASSVSTGGAYGYTF
TRBV27	TRBJ1-1	many	NA	TGTGCCAGCAGTGAATACTGGGAGGCTATGAACACTGAAGCTTTCTTT	CASSEYWEAMNTEAFF
TRBV21-1	TRBJ2-1	few	NA	TGTGCCAGCAGCAAAGCGGGGGACAGGGAGAGGAGCCAGGATGAGCAGTTCTTC	CASSKAGDRERSQDEQFF
TRBV29-1	TRBJ2-7	many	TRBD1	TGCAGCGTTGAAGATCTAGGACAGGGATACGAGCAGTACTTC	CSVEDLGQGYEQYF
TRBV7-2	TRBJ1-5	NA	NA	TGTGCCAGCAGCTTAGTTGGCGGGAGCAATCAGCCCCAGCATTTT	CASSLVGGSNQPQHF
TRBV29-1	TRBJ2-5	NA	NA	TGCAGCGTTGAAGTGGTCAGGGGAGAAGAGACCCAGTACTTC	CSVEVVRGEETQYF
TRBV20-1	TRBJ2-7	few	TRBD1	TGCAGTGCTAGGGCCGGGACAGGGACCCACGAGCAGTACTTC	CSARAGTGTHEQYF
TRBV20-1	TRBJ2-7	few	TRBD2	TGCAGTGCTAGAGATCCCCGGGGACTAGCGGGAGTCGAGCAGTACTTC	CSARDPRGLAGVEQYF
TRBV7-3	TRBJ2-1	many	NA	TGTGCCAGCAGCTGGGACATGGGAGAGGATAATGAGCAGTTCTTC	CASSWDMGEDNEQFF
TRBV12-3/TRBV12-4	TRBJ2-1	few	NA	TGTGCCAGCAGCCCCAGCGGAGACGAGCAGTTCTTC	CASSPSGDEQFF
TRBV20-1	TRBJ2-1	few	NA	TGCAGTGCTGACTTAGGACTTAGTGAGCAGTTCTTC	CSADLGLSEQFF
TRBV9	TRBJ2-7	many	TRBD2	TGTGCCAGCAGCGTAGGACTAGCGGGAGACTACGAGCAGTACTTC	CASSVGLAGDYEQYF
TRBV6-2/TRBV6-3	TRBJ1-1	few	NA	TGTGCCAGCAGTTACGCAACCTTGATCACTGAAGCTTTCTTT	CASSYATLITEAFF
TRBV7-3	TRBJ2-5	NA	NA	TGTGCCAGCAGCTTAATCGGCCGTTACGGGACCCAGTACTTC	CASSLIGRYGTQYF
TRBV6-4	TRBJ2-1	few	TRBD2	TGTGCCAGCAGTGACTCGTCTAGCGGGAGGAATGAGCAGTTCTTC	CASSDSSSGRNEQFF